This TCR beta chain was recovered during a study of blood T cell repertoires in COVID-19. About the research overall: Acute-phase and convalescent COVID-19 samples originated in the United States, Italy and Spain. Sample material is recorded as cDNA or gDNA derived from T cells, B-cell-depleted T cells, or PBMCs.

The length of the CDR3 is 15 residues. V was cut by 4 bases and J by 4 bases, with 16 bases left in between. The germline V gene encodes CDR1 SGHTA and CDR2 FQGNSA. Per the original methods: Counts of nucleated cells, estimated from reference gene primer amplification, were obtained. This table comes from immunoSEQ multiplex PCR, and its TCRdb copy is limited to in-frame clones, with some not included. V, J and clone size derive from that table, while D and trimming were established from the DNA sequence. The repertoire holds tens of thousands of clones, around 74% seen once, with about 5% in the top ten.

This TCR came from a woman of 80 years or more with active or convalescent COVID-19. The rearrangement uses TRBV7-2 and TRBJ1-1; D is uncertain. What was sequenced was peripheral blood. CDR3 DNA sequence: TGTGCCAGCAGCTCAAGGACCGGGGTCGTCACTGAAGCTTTCTTT. Its translation: CASSSRTGVVTEAFF.